This TCR beta chain emerged from a study of T cell responses to AZD1222 COVID-19 vaccine. General study findings and limits: Researchers report vaccine-associated CD4 TCRs spanning spike, with dominance at 160-218 and 743-854. Elevations in Spike-specific TCR breadth and depth followed administration of two AZD1222 doses. White British people made up most donors, females outnumbered males, and clonal diversity was possibly underestimated.

The trim removed 8 bases at V and 6 bases at J, leaving 5 bases unmatched. CDR3 length: 12 amino acids. The germline V gene has CDR1 MNHEY and CDR2 SMNVEV (reference sequence). Profiled with immunoSEQ multiplex PCR; TCRdb holds only in-frame clones, not every one. The data contain tens of thousands of clones, 90% of them seen just once; the ten biggest clones take up approximately 5%. About this clone itself: Antigen specificity is unknown.

The material sequenced was peripheral blood, taken 28 days after the second AZD1222 dose. This receptor was taken from an adult who received the AZD1222 COVID-19 vaccine. The J gene is TRBJ1-1, the V gene TRBV27; 8 nucleotides line up with TRBD1. CDR3 bases: TGTGCCAGCTCCACAGGGGGATCTGAAGCTTTCTTT. This encodes CASSTGGSEAFF.